This TCR beta chain was identified in a study of CD8 T cells in ankylosing spondylitis. Overall study results and limits: There was reportedly significant enrichment of clones that were disease-linked in matched ankylosing spondylitis synovial fluid. Previously reported in reactive arthritis synovial fluid and blood were some of the motif variants. Within ankylosing spondylitis blood, a TCR beta motif made up of roughly eight highly homologous variants appeared to be characteristic. Disease-linked clones displayed a CD8+ phenotype and appeared relatively rarely in peripheral blood.

Researchers built TCR beta libraries using quantitative 5'-RACE with molecular barcodes. Each CDR3 protein gets one entry after TCRdb re-called the 5' RACE reads with MiXCR. Of around 130,000 distinct CDR3 sequences detected, roughly 18% appear once; the ten largest clones hold approximately 33%. About this clonotype itself: The antigen remains unidentified.

Trimming took 3 bases from V and 4 from J, leaving 9 bases between them. Per the germline V gene, CDR1 is MNHEY and CDR2 is SMNVEV (reference sequence). The CDR3 has 14 residues. This receptor was taken from a male donor with ankylosing spondylitis. Sequencing was carried out using blood, either unsorted or a sorted T cell fraction (not recorded which). The V gene is TRBV27, the J gene TRBJ2-2, with D perhaps assigned TRBD1 or TRBD2 (5 bases each). The CDR3 nucleotides read TGTGCCAGCAGTTTCGGGACCCTCACCGGGGAGCTGTTTTTT. Its protein is CASSFGTLTGELFF.